The 25 T cell receptor beta chains below all came from one sample that was sequenced in a study of blood T cell repertoires in COVID-19. Profiling relied on immunoSEQ multiplex PCR, and the TCRdb table lists in-frame clones only, not all of them. The data contain about 120,000 clones, more than 60% of them singletons. Sequenced sample: peripheral blood. These receptors were collected from a man aged 50 or older with acute or convalescent COVID-19.

The V call is TRBV25-1, the J call TRBJ1-1; 8 bases fit TRBD1. J lost 10 bases, V lost 1 base, and 8 bases had no gene match. CDR3 length equals 14 residues. Germline lookup yields CDR1 MGHDK and CDR2 SYGVNS. The DNA for the CDR3 is TGTGCCAGCAGTGAATTTTCCCGGACAGGGCGAGCTTTCTTT. As protein: CASSEFSRTGRAFF.

Many counts were recorded for this clone. The CDR3: CASSLQGIDVTEAFF. CDR3 bases: TGTGCCAGCAGTCTACAGGGAATTGATGTCACTGAAGCTTTCTTT. The genes are TRBV6-5 and TRBJ1-1; D might be TRBD1 (6 bases). The germline V gene has CDR1 MNHEY and CDR2 SVGAGI. Trimming pared 5 bases from V and 4 bases from J, leaving 17 bases between. The CDR3 totals 15 residues.

The chain joins TRBV9 to TRBJ2-5; D perhaps matches TRBD2 (5 bases). Germline V gives CDR1 SGDLS, CDR2 YYNGEE. The V gene lost 0 bases and the J gene lost 2 bases, with 23 bases spanning the gap. The CDR3 is 19 amino acids. This CDR3 is CASSVALPGLDGGQETQYF. The CDR3 DNA sequence: TGTGCCAGCAGCGTAGCCCTCCCGGGGTTGGACGGTGGACAAGAGACCCAGTACTTC.

The chain employs TRBV5-1 and TRBJ1-1, with unresolved D. Germline assignment: CDR1 SGHRS and CDR2 YFSETQ. The CDR3 consists of 9 residues. Trimming pared 3 bases from V and 11 bases from J, leaving 5 bases between. CDR3 loop: CASSCVAFF. The CDR3 DNA reads TGCGCCAGCAGCTGCGTGGCTTTCTTT.

V gene TRBV10-1 combines with J gene TRBJ2-3; 9 nucleotides align to TRBD2. CDR1 is WNHNN, CDR2 SYGVQD, per germline (reference sequence). V lost 0 bases and J lost 5; bases outside the gene matches: 12. This CDR3 contains 18 residues. The CDR3: CASSESGASGIRGDTQYF. The CDR3 DNA follows: TGCGCCAGCAGTGAGTCCGGGGCTAGCGGGATACGCGGAGATACGCAGTATTTT.

V and J are TRBV30 and TRBJ1-2; 7 bases are shared with TRBD1. V lost 4 bases, J lost 4 bases, and 6 bases stayed unmatched. Germline CDR1 and CDR2: GTSNPN and SVGIG (reference sequence). CDR3 length: 13 residues. The CDR3 loop reads CAWTVTGTYGYTF. DNA for the CDR3: TGTGCCTGGACCGTGACAGGGACCTATGGCTACACCTTC.

The chain links TRBV19 to TRBJ2-6; the D gene is possibly TRBD2 (5 bases). Looked up from germline, CDR1 is LNHDA and CDR2 is SQIVND (reference sequence). CDR3 length equals 14 residues. V was cut by 8 bases and J by 1 base, with 9 bases left in between. DNA for the CDR3: TGTGCCAGTCGGGGTTTTTCTGGGGCCAACGTCCTGACTTTC. Its translation is CASRGFSGANVLTF.

This chain joins TRBV18 and TRBJ2-2; 8 bases match TRBD2. CDR1 and CDR2 (germline): KGHSH, LQKENI. Trimming at V came to 5 bases and at J to 4 bases, leaving 6 bases not matched to a gene. CDR3 length: 15 amino acids. In DNA form, the CDR3 reads TGTGCCAGCTCAAGGGGACTAGACTCCACCGGGGAGCTGTTTTTT. It is translated as CASSRGLDSTGELFF.

This chain joins TRBV11-3 and TRBJ2-2, with TRBD1 matching over 7 bases. The germline V gene has CDR1 SGHNT and CDR2 YENEEA. CDR3 size: 16 residues. V was pared by 1 base and J by 0 bases, with 2 bases of the junction left unmatched. In DNA form, the CDR3 reads TGTGCCAGCAGCTTAGGAGGGGGCTCGAACACCGGGGAGCTGTTTTTT. It is translated as CASSLGGGSNTGELFF.

This chain connects TRBV27 to TRBJ1-1, with 12 bases aligning to TRBD1. CDR1 and CDR2 from the germline V gene are MNHEY and SMNVEV (reference sequence). Trimming took 6 bases from V and 8 from J; bases not matched to a gene: 13. The CDR3 spans 16 residues. In nucleotides, the CDR3 is TGTGCCAGCAGCCGGGCCGGGACAGGGGGCGCGGGGGAAGCTTTCTTT. It specifies CASSRAGTGGAGEAFF.

This clone was detected only once. This chain links TRBV7-9 with TRBJ2-3, with 8 positions matching TRBD2. CDR1 SEHNR and CDR2 FQNEAQ come from the germline V gene (reference sequence). The CDR3 loop spans 15 amino acids. V was pared by 4 bases and J by 1 base, with 4 bases of the junction left unmatched. Here the CDR3 DNA reads TGTGCCAGCAGCTCTAATAGCGGGGGCACAGATACGCAGTATTTT. Translating it yields CASSSNSGGTDTQYF.

The chain couples TRBV7-9 to TRBJ2-1, with a possible D match to TRBD1 (5 bases). V gave up 1 base and J gave up 7 bases, with 8 bases separating them. Germline V gene sequence: CDR1 SEHNR, CDR2 FQNEAQ (reference sequence). The CDR3 length is 13 residues. In DNA, the CDR3 is TGTGCCAGCAGCTTAGGCAGGGCGAATGAGCAGTTCTTC. Translation gives CASSLGRANEQFF.

The rearrangement joins TRBV14 to TRBJ1-6; D unresolved. Germline V CDR1 and CDR2: SGHDN, FVKESK. The CDR3 spans 14 residues. Trimming stripped 3 bases from V and 5 bases from J, with 8 bases between. For the CDR3, the DNA is TGTGCCAGCAGCCAGTCGGGGAATAATTCACCCCTCCACTTT. It translates to CASSQSGNNSPLHF.

This chain uses TRBV28 with TRBJ2-3; no clear D gene. The germline gives CDR1 MDHEN, CDR2 SYDVKM. The CDR3 runs 13 residues. The germline V and J ends were trimmed by 6 bases and 4 bases, with 11 bases remaining between them. The CDR3 region has the DNA TGTGCCAGCAGCCTTTTTGGGCCAGATACGCAGTATTTT. This translates into CASSLFGPDTQYF.

The chain joins TRBV10-2 to TRBJ2-5; TRBD1 aligns across 7 bases. Per germline, CDR1 WSHSY and CDR2 SAAADI. The CDR3 contains 13 residues. V lost 5 bases, J lost 3 bases, and 3 bases stayed unmatched. The CDR3, as DNA: TGCGCCAGCAGTTTTCAGGGGGAAGAGACCCAGTACTTC. Encoded protein: CASSFQGEETQYF.

The V gene is TRBV27, the J gene TRBJ1-2; D remains ambiguous. The V gene's germline CDR1 is MNHEY and CDR2 SMNVEV (reference sequence). V lost 4 bases and J 4 bases, leaving 16 bases between the germline ends. This CDR3 spans 15 amino acids. The CDR3 here is CASSWALLGSYGYTF. CDR3 DNA sequence: TGTGCCAGCAGTTGGGCTCTCTTGGGTAGCTATGGCTACACCTTC.

The genes are TRBV18 and TRBJ2-3; a weak D match, TRBD1 (6 bases). V was pared by 0 bases and J by 2 bases, with 21 bases between. Germline CDR1 reads KGHSH; CDR2 reads LQKENI. The length of the CDR3 is 19 residues. CDR3 bases: TGTGCCAGCTCACCACCGAACCCAGGGGCCCGAGGATACACAGATACGCAGTATTTT. This codes for CASSPPNPGARGYTDTQYF.

The V gene is TRBV5-1, the J gene TRBJ2-1, with 11 bases matching TRBD2. V trimming: 3 bases; J trimming: 9 bases; junction bases outside the gene matches: 11. The CDR3 runs 16 residues. Germline lookup yields CDR1 SGHRS and CDR2 YFSETQ. This chain's CDR3 is CASSSLSGGAKGEQFF. Written as DNA, the CDR3 is TGCGCCAGCAGCTCCCTTAGCGGGGGGGCCAAAGGTGAGCAGTTCTTC.

CDR3 in amino acids: CASTSKPQGDKTTYNEQFF. The CDR3 nucleotides are TGTGCCAGTACGAGTAAGCCCCAAGGGGACAAGACTACTTACAATGAGCAGTTCTTC. The chain recombines TRBV19 with TRBJ2-1, with D perhaps matching TRBD1 (6 bases). Looked up from germline, CDR1 is LNHDA and CDR2 is SQIVND (reference sequence). This CDR3 is built from 19 residues. The ends were cut back, 7 bases at V and 4 bases at J, with 29 bases in the middle.

The rearrangement joins TRBV25-1 to TRBJ1-2, with TRBD1 matching 9 bases. Germline trimming cut 6 bases from V and 2 bases from J; bases unmatched to any gene: 7. The CDR3 totals 15 residues. CDR1 and CDR2 from the germline V gene are MGHDK and SYGVNS. CDR3 nucleotides: TGTGCCAGCAGGGACACAGGGGGCGAGAACTATGGCTACACCTTC. Translation: CASRDTGGENYGYTF.

The chain employs TRBV5-1 and TRBJ1-5, with TRBD1 matching 10 bases. The trim removed 3 bases at V and 5 bases at J, leaving 2 bases unmatched. From germline, CDR1 is SGHRS and CDR2 YFSETQ. The CDR3 totals 14 residues. Here the CDR3 DNA reads TGCGCCAGCAGCTGGACAGGGGGGGATCAGCCCCAGCATTTT. Protein sequence: CASSWTGGDQPQHF.

The gene calls are TRBV18 and TRBJ2-7, with D possibly matching TRBD2 (5 bases). The CDR3 consists of 14 residues. Germline CDR1 is KGHSH and CDR2 is LQKENI. Trimming stripped 4 bases from V and 2 bases from J, with 12 bases between. For the CDR3, the DNA is TGTGCCAGCTCACTAGACCGGGGTACCTACGAGCAGTACTTC. Translation: CASSLDRGTYEQYF.

The V call is TRBV10-2, the J call TRBJ2-1; TRBD2 agrees at 8 bases. Looked up from germline, CDR1 is WSHSY and CDR2 is SAAADI. The CDR3 contains 14 residues. The V gene end was trimmed by 8 bases and the J gene end by 4 bases; junction bases not matched to a gene: 7. CDR3 DNA: TGCGCCAGCCTTGGAACTAGCGGATACAATGAGCAGTTCTTC. This translates into CASLGTSGYNEQFF.

The rearrangement joins TRBV29-1 to TRBJ2-7; perhaps TRBD1 as D (6 bases). Per the germline V gene, CDR1 is SQVTM and CDR2 is ANQGSEA. The V end lost 1 base, the J end lost 5 bases, and 18 bases lay between the germline ends. The CDR3 consists of 15 residues. The CDR3, as DNA: TGCAGCGTTGAAGCCCAGGGGCGCCAGTGGAACGAGCAGTACTTC. This encodes CSVEAQGRQWNEQYF.

This chain connects TRBV7-3 to TRBJ2-2, with D possibly TRBD2 on 5 matching bases. The CDR3 length is 14 residues. V gave up 0 bases and J gave up 5 bases, with 7 bases separating them. CDR1 SGHTA and CDR2 FQGTGA come from the germline V gene. The CDR3 loop is CASSLTAVTGELFF. The CDR3 bases are TGTGCCAGCAGCTTAACAGCGGTAACCGGGGAGCTGTTTTTT.